Listed below are T cell receptor beta chains from one sample, sequenced in a study of PD-L1 blockade in urothelial cancer. Profiled with immunoSEQ multiplex PCR; TCRdb holds only in-frame clones, not every one. This sample has approximately 39,000 clones, with about 89% found just once. The sequencing here drew on PBMCs, taken around atezolizumab (anti-PD-L1) treatment. Receptor source: a man aged 55 to 70 with urothelial cancer. The conserved cysteine and the conserved F or W are not part of the CDR3 here. A D gene is named only where the DNA matches it firmly.

cdr3_aa,d_call,v_call,j_call
ASSLVAGGTYEQY,TRBD2,TRBV11-2,TRBJ2-7
ASLDGGGVGNTIY,.,TRBV19,TRBJ1-3
ASSVKGDTGELF,.,TRBV9,TRBJ2-2
ASSAGTSGEQETQY,TRBD2,TRBV9,TRBJ2-5
ASRHQEWDTIY,.,TRBV9,TRBJ1-3
ASSRPGDNEQF,.,TRBV6-5,TRBJ2-1
ASSPGQGGEKLF,TRBD1,TRBV18,TRBJ1-4
ASSISYGRAGPF,TRBD2,TRBV19,TRBJ2-1
ASREQGETQY,.,TRBV2,TRBJ2-5
ATRKERGQPQH,.,TRBV15,TRBJ1-5
ASSQQTGPYEQY,TRBD1,TRBV11-2,TRBJ2-7